These T cell receptor beta chains were read from a single sample in a study of blood T cells in healthy people across ages. A single record per CDR3 protein comes from TCRdb applying MiXCR to the 5' RACE reads. Of hundreds of thousands of distinct CDR3 sequences listed, roughly 45% are singletons. Source material: blood. These receptors were taken from an older woman in good health. Both conserved end residues are trimmed from each CDR3. Each record gives: V gene, J gene, CDR3 protein.

V: TRBV10-3; J: TRBJ2-7; CDR3: AISERDSGLGEQY
V: TRBV6-1; J: TRBJ2-3; CDR3: ASRTGGDTQY
V: TRBV7-9; J: TRBJ1-3; CDR3: ASSLVSTRLSGNTIY
V: TRBV5-6; J: TRBJ2-5; CDR3: ASGRWDNEQY
V: TRBV7-3; J: TRBJ1-2; CDR3: ASSSRGDRGYT
V: TRBV7-8; J: TRBJ2-3; CDR3: ASIPGSTDTQY
V: TRBV28; J: TRBJ1-1; CDR3: ASRSQGRVTEAF
V: TRBV7-6; J: NA; CDR3: ASSNTVTGEQY
V: TRBV7-6; J: TRBJ1-4; CDR3: ASSLVRTAWGEKLF
V: TRBV5-5; J: TRBJ2-2; CDR3: ASSSEQPTGELF
V: TRBV28; J: TRBJ2-3; CDR3: ASRQGAIDTQY
V: TRBV29-1; J: NA; CDR3: SARDNEETQY
V: TRBV6-4; J: TRBJ2-5; CDR3: ASMGGSGGQETQY
V: TRBV11-2; J: TRBJ1-1; CDR3: ASSLRVANTEAF
V: TRBV4-2; J: TRBJ2-5; CDR3: ASSPEVAGGSNEQY
V: TRBV10-3; J: TRBJ2-7; CDR3: AISEPLAASGGLSSYEQY
V: TRBV20-1; J: TRBJ2-5; CDR3: SASAGGQETQY
V: TRBV5-1; J: TRBJ2-5; CDR3: ASSSGGQETQY
V: TRBV1; J: TRBJ2-7; CDR3: TSSLTRSPLYTYEQY
V: TRBV28; J: TRBJ2-1; CDR3: ASTTPTSGSYNEQF
V: TRBV7-3; J: TRBJ2-1; CDR3: ASSFGNGQF
V: TRBV7-9; J: NA; CDR3: ASSLAVSEQY
V: TRBV20-1; J: TRBJ2-3; CDR3: SARGYSADTQY
V: TRBV6-5; J: TRBJ2-3; CDR3: ASSAHQSTDTQY
V: TRBV10-3; J: TRBJ2-5; CDR3: AISESKGTAGETQY
V: TRBV7-9; J: TRBJ1-1; CDR3: ASSTRQGKNTEAF
V: TRBV11-2; J: TRBJ2-1; CDR3: ASSYRTSGYNEQF
V: TRBV12-5; J: TRBJ1-6; CDR3: ASGPQFDRGLNSPLH
V: TRBV6-1; J: TRBJ2-7; CDR3: ASSAQSSYYEQY
V: TRBV5-6; J: TRBJ2-4; CDR3: ASSLGAPLAGGAKNIQY
V: TRBV7-3; J: TRBJ1-1; CDR3: ASSPGLGENTEAF
V: TRBV10-3; J: TRBJ2-3; CDR3: ATSQGSTDTQY
V: TRBV5-6; J: TRBJ2-7; CDR3: ASSLTGTIYEQY
V: TRBV12-5; J: TRBJ2-1; CDR3: ASGPSQGSSYNEQF
V: TRBV27; J: TRBJ1-4; CDR3: ASSTAAEKLF
V: TRBV15; J: TRBJ2-3; CDR3: ATSPGRPTHSQLDTQY
V: TRBV2; J: TRBJ2-1; CDR3: ASRGTLPYNEQF
V: TRBV3-1; J: TRBJ2-1; CDR3: ASSLPLAGGSNEQF
V: TRBV6-5; J: TRBJ2-2; CDR3: ASSNRGRIPGELF
V: TRBV12-3/TRBV12-4; J: TRBJ2-7; CDR3: ASSPGFRFYEQY
V: TRBV28; J: TRBJ2-1; CDR3: ASSLGGDGSYNEQF
V: TRBV5-1; J: TRBJ1-2; CDR3: ASSLQVSNYGYT
V: TRBV25-1; J: TRBJ2-7; CDR3: ASSKLESAYEQY
V: TRBV11-2; J: TRBJ2-1; CDR3: ASSPAQRREQF
V: TRBV5-1; J: TRBJ2-3; CDR3: ASRRPGGKDTQY
V: TRBV2; J: TRBJ1-6; CDR3: ASSSPGAGYNSPLH
V: TRBV29-1; J: TRBJ2-3; CDR3: SVWGLSDTQY
V: TRBV24-1; J: TRBJ1-6; CDR3: ATSDLTRGGGSPLH
V: TRBV30; J: TRBJ2-7; CDR3: AWSGPDSYEQY
V: TRBV10-3; J: TRBJ2-1; CDR3: AISKSLQSGGANEQF